Listed below are T cell receptor beta chains from one sample, sequenced in a study of blood T cell repertoires in COVID-19. Method: immunoSEQ multiplex PCR; TCRdb's copy keeps in-frame clones and lacks some. The sample shows over 200,000 clones, under 90% of them seen only once. The sequenced material came from PBMCs or T cells enriched from blood (not recorded which). The source of these receptors is a man aged 18-30 years who had recovered from COVID-19. Both conserved end residues are part of each CDR3. Each record gives: J gene, V gene, CDR3 protein.

TRBJ2-4,TRBV27,CASSLEGSKNIQYF
TRBJ2-7,TRBV18,CASSPDGQIEQYF
TRBJ1-3,TRBV28,CASSPPGHLSGNTIYF
TRBJ2-3,TRBV2,CASNRDRGFDTQYF
TRBJ1-5,TRBV19,CASSIGLGYQPQHF
TRBJ2-1,TRBV5-6,CASGGWLAGDNEQFF
TRBJ2-7,TRBV30,CAWSRGGTSGRAGEQYF
TRBJ1-1,TRBV11-3,CASSSRQYLNTEAFF
TRBJ2-1,TRBV4-1,CASSQEVTGTYNEQFF
TRBJ2-5,TRBV10-3,CAISPGLALETQYF
TRBJ2-7,TRBV27,CASTRGQGNHEQYF
TRBJ2-7,TRBV5-1,CASSSGDRGYEQYF
TRBJ2-7,TRBV4-1,CASSQVGGSYEQYF
TRBJ1-1,TRBV7-9,CASSGGLMNTEAFF
TRBJ2-4,TRBV2,CASSTSAYLAKNIQYF
TRBJ1-5,TRBV28,CASSSSTGISNQPQHF
TRBJ2-7,TRBV25-1,CASSERGAGRPYEQYF
TRBJ2-1,TRBV6-2/TRBV6-3,CASSLDRSSYNEQFF
TRBJ2-1,TRBV7-2,CASSLAGTVNEQFF
TRBJ1-2,TRBV4-1,CASSQEEGGHLYSYTF
TRBJ1-1,TRBV28,CASSLSDRGSTEAFF
TRBJ2-1,TRBV4-2,CASSQARGGSYNEQFF
TRBJ1-4,TRBV12-3/TRBV12-4,CASRQSTGEGMFF
TRBJ2-7,TRBV27,CASSWTGGSYEQYF
TRBJ1-1,TRBV6-2/TRBV6-3,CASSRGPSEAFF
TRBJ2-4,TRBV6-2/TRBV6-3,CASSLGQGAAVDIQYF
TRBJ2-7,TRBV6-5,CASRREVSYEQYF
TRBJ2-1,TRBV7-2,CASSRAGTGGRNEQFF
TRBJ1-2,TRBV7-2,CASSPKTGTGYGYTF
TRBJ1-2,TRBV20-1,CSAPGGYTF
TRBJ2-3,TRBV2,CASTLAGVLQDTQYF
TRBJ1-1,TRBV19,CASSDAGQRQNTEAFF
TRBJ2-4,TRBV5-6,CASSWDRGAKNIQYF
TRBJ2-1,TRBV19,CASSRAGTYNEQFF
TRBJ1-5,TRBV30,CAWSLWGGNQPQHF
TRBJ2-5,TRBV2,CASSDIPGFVGTQYF
TRBJ2-7,TRBV2,CASNPRGRLAGDRQYF
TRBJ1-2,TRBV4-1,CASSREPGQRSYGYTF
TRBJ1-5,TRBV19,CASSMEGAIQYSNQPQHF
TRBJ2-5,TRBV6-2/TRBV6-3,CASSDMKETQYF
TRBJ2-2,TRBV5-1,CASSLELATAGELFF
TRBJ1-2,TRBV28,CASRVDQGRIGYTF
TRBJ2-7,TRBV7-2,CASSPSTGQGYEQYF
TRBJ2-5,TRBV19,CASSPGTEETQYF
TRBJ1-1,TRBV10-3,CAISGQGGVSEAFF
TRBJ1-2,TRBV10-3,CAISQQSANYGYTF